A selection of T cell receptor beta chains follows, all from one sample in a study of blood T cell repertoires in COVID-19. Here immunoSEQ multiplex PCR was the method, and the copy in TCRdb shows in-frame clones only, minus some. The repertoire holds more than 150,000 clones, around 85% seen once, with around an eighth in the top ten. The sample consisted of peripheral blood. The receptors originated from a man in his fifties or sixties who had recovered from COVID-19. Both conserved end residues are part of each CDR3. The order of the fields is CDR3 length, J gene, clone size, D gene, V gene, CDR3 protein, CDR3 DNA. D genes are given only for firm matches. Some rows mark clone size as missing; the rest say once, few, many or name a class of expanded clone.

length: 15
J: TRBJ1-5
size: .
D: TRBD1
V: TRBV20-1
CDR3: CSASLRTGPNQPQHF
DNA: TGCAGTGCTAGTTTACGGACAGGTCCCAATCAGCCCCAGCATTTT

length: 15
J: TRBJ2-7
size: .
D: .
V: TRBV3-1/TRBV3-2
CDR3: CASSQALDSTYEQYF
DNA: TGTGCCAGCAGCCAAGCTCTGGACAGTACCTACGAGCAGTACTTC

length: 16
J: TRBJ1-2
size: .
D: .
V: TRBV19
CDR3: CASSIDSWTANYGYTF
DNA: TGTGCCAGTAGTATAGATTCCTGGACAGCTAACTATGGCTACACCTTC

length: 15
J: TRBJ2-1
size: few
D: TRBD2
V: TRBV6-5
CDR3: CASSLAGELYNEQFF
DNA: TGTGCCAGCAGTCTAGCGGGAGAACTCTACAATGAGCAGTTCTTC

length: 15
J: TRBJ2-5
size: .
D: TRBD1
V: TRBV5-8
CDR3: CASTGDGTDQETQYF
DNA: TGTGCCAGCACCGGGGACGGGACAGACCAAGAGACCCAGTACTTC

length: 15
J: TRBJ2-1
size: few
D: TRBD2
V: TRBV15
CDR3: CATSRSGNSYNEQFF
DNA: TGTGCCACCAGCCGTAGCGGGAACTCCTACAATGAGCAGTTCTTC

length: 11
J: TRBJ1-1
size: .
D: .
V: TRBV19
CDR3: CASRDMTEAFF
DNA: TGTGCCAGTAGGGACATGACTGAAGCTTTCTTT

length: 15
J: TRBJ1-4
size: .
D: .
V: TRBV11-2
CDR3: CASSLTGTTREKLFF
DNA: TGTGCCAGCAGCCTTACAGGGACAACTCGTGAAAAACTGTTTTTT

length: 13
J: TRBJ1-1
size: .
D: .
V: TRBV7-9
CDR3: CASSSEGRTEAFF
DNA: TGTGCCAGCAGCTCTGAGGGGAGGACTGAAGCTTTCTTT

length: 11
J: TRBJ1-1
size: once
D: .
V: TRBV6-2/TRBV6-3
CDR3: CASSGRTEAFF
DNA: TGTGCCAGCAGTGGCAGAACCGAAGCTTTCTTT

length: 13
J: TRBJ2-5
size: .
D: .
V: TRBV9
CDR3: CASSVGQQETQYF
DNA: TGTGCCAGCAGCGTAGGCCAGCAAGAGACCCAGTACTTC

length: 18
J: TRBJ2-1
size: few
D: TRBD1
V: TRBV7-6
CDR3: CASSLGPPNRGNYNEQFF
DNA: TGTGCCAGCAGCTTAGGCCCCCCGAACAGGGGTAACTACAATGAGCAGTTCTTC

length: 15
J: TRBJ1-1
size: once
D: .
V: TRBV6-1
CDR3: CASSEFGVGGTEAFF
DNA: TGTGCCAGCAGTGAGTTCGGGGTCGGAGGCACTGAAGCTTTCTTT

length: 17
J: TRBJ1-3
size: .
D: TRBD1
V: TRBV28
CDR3: CASSTTGQGAFGNTIYF
DNA: TGTGCCAGCAGTACGACGGGACAGGGGGCGTTTGGAAACACCATATATTTT

length: 16
J: TRBJ2-3
size: .
D: TRBD2
V: TRBV2
CDR3: CASRRGLAGGRDTQYF
DNA: TGTGCCAGCAGAAGAGGACTAGCGGGAGGGCGAGATACGCAGTATTTT

length: 15
J: TRBJ2-1
size: few
D: TRBD2
V: TRBV11-2
CDR3: CASSAGLAVYNEQFF
DNA: TGTGCCAGCAGCGCTGGACTAGCGGTCTACAATGAGCAGTTCTTC

length: 14
J: TRBJ1-2
size: .
D: TRBD1
V: TRBV2
CDR3: CASRLQGARDGYTF
DNA: TGTGCCAGCAGGTTACAGGGGGCGAGGGATGGCTACACCTTC

length: 16
J: TRBJ2-1
size: .
D: TRBD2
V: TRBV27
CDR3: CASSLRLASSVNEQFF
DNA: TGTGCCAGCAGTCTCAGACTAGCATCGAGTGTCAATGAGCAGTTCTTC

length: 20
J: TRBJ2-7
size: once
D: .
V: TRBV27
CDR3: CASSLSGRGSGARQYYEQYF
DNA: TGTGCCAGCAGTTTATCCGGTCGCGGATCGGGAGCCAGACAATACTACGAGCAGTACTTC

length: 17
J: TRBJ2-3
size: few
D: TRBD2
V: TRBV7-9
CDR3: CASSPGLAGGYTDTQYF
DNA: TGTGCCAGCAGCCCTGGACTAGCGGGAGGCTACACAGATACGCAGTATTTT

length: 13
J: TRBJ1-3
size: .
D: .
V: TRBV11-2
CDR3: CASSLGLGNTIYF
DNA: TGTGCCAGCAGCCTAGGCCTAGGAAACACCATATATTTT

length: 16
J: TRBJ2-1
size: .
D: TRBD2
V: TRBV7-2
CDR3: CASEPVGREGRGEQFF
DNA: TGTGCCAGCGAGCCGGTCGGGAGGGAGGGCCGCGGTGAGCAGTTCTTC

length: 18
J: TRBJ2-2
size: .
D: .
V: TRBV30
CDR3: CAWSVFSGTKFNTGELFF
DNA: TGTGCCTGGAGTGTATTTTCAGGGACAAAGTTTAACACCGGGGAGCTGTTTTTT

length: 15
J: TRBJ2-7
size: .
D: TRBD1
V: TRBV18
CDR3: CASSLLGGQGGEQYF
DNA: TGTGCCAGCTCCCTCCTAGGTGGACAGGGGGGCGAGCAGTACTTC

length: 15
J: TRBJ2-5
size: .
D: TRBD1
V: TRBV29-1
CDR3: CSVSLTGTVGETQYF
DNA: TGCAGCGTTTCTTTAACCGGGACAGTTGGAGAGACCCAGTACTTC

length: 15
J: TRBJ2-2
size: .
D: TRBD2
V: TRBV10-3
CDR3: CAIRGSGRIAGELFF
DNA: TGTGCCATCAGGGGTAGCGGGCGTATTGCCGGGGAGCTGTTTTTT

length: 16
J: TRBJ1-1
size: .
D: TRBD1
V: TRBV5-8
CDR3: CASTSPGTVANTEAFF
DNA: TGTGCCAGCACATCGCCCGGGACAGTAGCAAACACTGAAGCTTTCTTT

length: 17
J: TRBJ2-1
size: .
D: TRBD2
V: TRBV30
CDR3: CAWSQNTGLAGYNEQFF
DNA: TGTGCCTGGAGTCAAAATACAGGACTAGCGGGATACAATGAGCAGTTCTTC

length: 12
J: TRBJ2-3
size: .
D: .
V: TRBV7-2
CDR3: CASSLDANTQYF
DNA: TGTGCCAGCAGCTTAGACGCTAATACGCAGTATTTT

length: 15
J: TRBJ1-6
size: .
D: .
V: TRBV13
CDR3: CASSFSQGPNSPLHF
DNA: TGTGCCAGCAGCTTTTCCCAGGGCCCAAATTCACCCCTCCACTTT

length: 18
J: TRBJ1-5
size: .
D: TRBD1
V: TRBV5-8
CDR3: CASSLAGGQGAFGQPQHF
DNA: TGTGCCAGCAGCTTGGCCGGGGGACAGGGAGCTTTCGGTCAGCCCCAGCATTTT

length: 15
J: TRBJ1-5
size: .
D: TRBD1
V: TRBV18
CDR3: CASSPSDRVNQPQHF
DNA: TGTGCCAGCTCACCATCGGACAGGGTAAATCAGCCCCAGCATTTT

length: 13
J: TRBJ2-3
size: once
D: .
V: TRBV10-3
CDR3: CAISIGVVGTQYF
DNA: TGTGCCATCAGTATAGGAGTTGTTGGGACGCAGTATTTT

length: 14
J: TRBJ2-7
size: .
D: TRBD2
V: TRBV6-2/TRBV6-3
CDR3: CASSYPTSGRGQYF
DNA: TGTGCCAGCAGTTACCCGACTAGCGGGAGGGGGCAGTACTTC

length: 16
J: TRBJ2-2
size: .
D: .
V: TRBV5-1
CDR3: CASSLEGQGVAGELFF
DNA: TGCGCCAGCAGCTTGGAGGGACAAGGGGTCGCCGGGGAGCTGTTTTTT

length: 13
J: TRBJ2-7
size: .
D: .
V: TRBV7-2
CDR3: CASSFRVAREQYF
DNA: TGTGCCAGCAGCTTCAGGGTAGCTCGCGAGCAGTACTTC

length: 13
J: TRBJ1-1
size: .
D: .
V: TRBV11-2
CDR3: CASSLAGYTEAFF
DNA: TGTGCCAGCAGCTTAGCAGGGTACACTGAAGCTTTCTTT

length: 17
J: TRBJ1-1
size: .
D: TRBD1
V: TRBV24-1
CDR3: CATSDLFTGGMNTEAFF
DNA: TGTGCCACCAGTGATTTGTTCACAGGGGGCATGAACACTGAAGCTTTCTTT

length: 14
J: TRBJ2-1
size: .
D: .
V: TRBV18
CDR3: CASSPETSYSEQFF
DNA: TGTGCCAGCTCACCAGAGACTAGTTACAGTGAGCAGTTCTTC

length: 14
J: TRBJ2-7
size: few
D: TRBD1
V: TRBV30
CDR3: CAWNRGTASYEQYF
DNA: TGTGCCTGGAATAGGGGGACAGCCTCCTACGAGCAGTACTTC

length: 13
J: TRBJ1-4
size: .
D: .
V: TRBV6-5
CDR3: CASISQGREKLFF
DNA: TGTGCCAGCATCTCACAGGGCAGAGAAAAACTGTTTTTT

length: 13
J: TRBJ2-4
size: once
D: TRBD1
V: TRBV12-3/TRBV12-4
CDR3: CASSHGTENIQYF
DNA: TGTGCCAGCAGTCACGGGACAGAAAACATTCAGTACTTC

length: 12
J: TRBJ1-2
size: .
D: .
V: TRBV21-1
CDR3: CASSKGGRGYTF
DNA: TGTGCCAGCAGCAAAGGAGGGAGGGGCTACACCTTC

length: 15
J: TRBJ1-5
size: .
D: .
V: TRBV4-2
CDR3: CASSQYTERNQPQHF
DNA: TGTGCCAGCAGCCAATATACAGAACGCAATCAGCCCCAGCATTTT

length: 15
J: TRBJ1-6
size: .
D: TRBD1
V: TRBV19
CDR3: CASSPGTGGISPLHF
DNA: TGTGCCAGTAGCCCCGGGACAGGGGGTATATCACCCCTCCACTTT

length: 13
J: TRBJ2-7
size: once
D: TRBD1
V: TRBV6-5
CDR3: CASRTGPRSEQYF
DNA: TGTGCCAGCAGGACAGGGCCGCGTAGCGAGCAGTACTTC

length: 15
J: TRBJ1-6
size: .
D: .
V: TRBV7-6
CDR3: CASSLGAGIGSPLHF
DNA: TGTGCCAGCAGCTTAGGGGCCGGGATCGGGTCACCCCTCCACTTT

length: 15
J: TRBJ2-1
size: once
D: TRBD1
V: TRBV14
CDR3: CASSLEQGMDNEQFF
DNA: TGTGCCAGCAGCCTTGAACAGGGGATGGACAATGAGCAGTTCTTC

length: 17
J: TRBJ2-7
size: .
D: TRBD2
V: TRBV10-2
CDR3: CASSDPTGTSGRYEQYF
DNA: TGCGCCAGCAGTGACCCAACTGGGACTAGCGGGAGGTACGAGCAGTACTTC

length: 15
J: TRBJ1-6
size: .
D: TRBD1
V: TRBV7-2
CDR3: CASSPGQGASTTLHF
DNA: TGTGCCAGCAGTCCTGGACAGGGGGCGTCGACGACCCTCCACTTT

length: 20
J: TRBJ1-2
size: .
D: TRBD1
V: TRBV2
CDR3: CASSEARRAGTGAREYGYTF
DNA: TGTGCCAGCAGTGAAGCGAGAAGGGCCGGGACAGGGGCTCGTGAGTATGGCTACACCTTC

length: 14
J: TRBJ1-6
size: few
D: .
V: TRBV4-2
CDR3: CASRQELGDSPLHF
DNA: TGTGCCAGCAGACAAGAGTTGGGAGATTCACCCCTCCACTTT

length: 13
J: TRBJ1-4
size: .
D: .
V: TRBV27
CDR3: CATRGRGIGKLFF
DNA: TGTGCCACCAGGGGCAGGGGTATCGGAAAACTGTTTTTT

length: 13
J: TRBJ2-7
size: .
D: TRBD2
V: TRBV20-1
CDR3: CSASSGATYEQYF
DNA: TGCAGTGCTAGTAGCGGGGCAACCTACGAGCAGTACTTC

length: 16
J: TRBJ2-3
size: .
D: TRBD2
V: TRBV7-6
CDR3: CASSFMLAGGTDTQYF
DNA: TGTGCCAGCAGCTTTATGCTAGCGGGGGGCACAGATACGCAGTATTTT